This paragraph covers one T cell receptor (beta chain) sequence. These data originate in a study of blood T cells in healthy people across ages. V lost 4 bases and J 9 bases, leaving 19 bases between the germline ends. Germline-derived CDR1 and CDR2 are SGHDT and YYEEEE. CDR3 length: 14 amino acids. Next came a second PCR, run for roughly 7 to 12 cycles, which used a sample-barcoded 5' primer along with a J-beta primer mix. TCRdb itself ran the 5' RACE reads through MiXCR, one entry per CDR3 protein. The sample records 550,000 to 650,000 distinct CDR3 sequences, less than 35% being singletons. This rearrangement joins TRBV5-6 to TRBJ1-2; possibly TRBD1 for D (5 bases). The source is a woman older than 75 in good health. The sequenced material came from blood. The CDR3 sequence is CASSLGIRGDSYTF. The CDR3 DNA reads as TGTGCCAGCAGCCTTGGTATAAGGGGAGATAGCTACACCTTC.